Following are 17 T cell receptor beta chains from one sample sequenced in a study of CD8 T cells in ankylosing spondylitis (dated by TCRdb to 2017 to 2019). Results and caveats for the whole study, not just this receptor: Blood from ankylosing spondylitis patients appeared to be characterized by a TCR beta motif composed of about 8 highly homologous amino acid variants.

Libraries came from 5' RACE. This sample was sequenced with an Illumina HiSeq 2500. TCRdb trimmed public reads at Q25 via fastp, called clones via MiXCR and kept in-frame beta chains. Every entry covers one CDR3 protein and lists the most common genes and DNA from its rows. The sample table shows about 750,000 distinct CDR3 sequences, and roughly 19% are seen once. The ten largest clonotypes hold about 19% of the sample. The antigens of these receptors remain unknown. The sample consisted of blood, either unsorted or a sorted T cell fraction (not recorded which). The receptor set was obtained from a male donor with ankylosing spondylitis.

This clonotype has more than one count but fewer than ten. The rearrangement joins TRBV28 to TRBJ2-3, with D perhaps matching TRBD1 (5 bases). V lost 6 bases to trimming and J lost 0 bases, with 19 bases between them. This CDR3 has 17 residues. Germline assignment: CDR1 MDHEN and CDR2 SYDVKM. The CDR3 protein is CASSSPSDRLSTDTQYF. The DNA of the CDR3 is TGTGCCAGCAGCTCCCCATCTGACAGACTCAGCACAGATACGCAGTATTTT.

The CDR3 region is CSASPGRNEQYF. For the CDR3, the DNA is TGCAGTGCCTCTCCGGGGAGAAACGAGCAGTACTTC. The chain joins TRBV20-1 to TRBJ2-7; a possible D gene is TRBD2 (5 bases). The germline CDR1 and CDR2 sequences are DFQATT and SNEGSKA (reference sequence). This CDR3 region has 12 residues. V lost 6 bases to trimming and J lost 5 bases, with 14 bases between them.

This clonotype showed up just a few times. The rearrangement uses TRBV4-2 and TRBJ2-1; TRBD1 agrees at 10 bases. Trimming removed 2 bases from V and 4 bases from J; junction bases left unmatched: 8. Germline CDR1 and CDR2: LGHNA and YNFKEQ. The CDR3 totals 17 residues. The chain's CDR3 is CASSQSGTGVRYNEQFF. CDR3 bases: TGTGCCAGCAGCCAATCTGGGACAGGGGTAAGATACAATGAGCAGTTCTTC.

The CDR3 DNA sequence: TGTGCCAGCAGCTTATTATCCAAGAACACTGAAGCTTTCTTT. Amino acids: CASSLLSKNTEAFF. The gene calls are TRBV7-8 and TRBJ1-1, with D unresolved. CDR1 and CDR2 from the germline V gene are SGHVS and FQNEAQ. Trimming removed 2 bases from V and 1 base from J, with 8 bases in between. The length of the CDR3 is 14 residues.

This sequence joins TRBV6-1 and TRBJ2-7, with D hard to call. CDR1 and CDR2 from the germline V gene are MNHNS and SASEGT. CDR3 length: 15 amino acids. Trimming cost V 3 bases and J 2 bases, with 14 bases left between them. CDR3 residues: CASSDSIGGPYEQYF. For the CDR3, the DNA is TGTGCCAGCAGTGACAGTATCGGTGGCCCCTACGAGCAGTACTTC.

This clonotype was seen more than once but under ten times. The chain links TRBV20-1 to TRBJ1-4; 7 nucleotides align to TRBD1. V was clipped by 3 bases and J by 8 bases; unmatched bases: 3. The CDR3 is 12 residues long. The V gene's germline CDR1 is DFQATT and CDR2 SNEGSKA (reference sequence). CDR3 sequence: CSARGTAEKLFF. The CDR3 DNA reads as TGCAGTGCTAGGGGGACAGCGGAAAAACTGTTTTTT.

This clonotype turned up a few times. V and J are TRBV6-1 and TRBJ1-2; 8 bases fit TRBD1. The CDR3 has 14 amino acids. Germline CDR1 is MNHNS and CDR2 is SASEGT. V trimming: 4 bases; J trimming: 0 bases; junction bases outside the gene matches: 1. This chain's CDR3 is CASSGQGTNYGYTF. The CDR3 bases are TGTGCCAGCAGTGGACAGGGGACTAACTATGGCTACACCTTC.

The V call is TRBV27, the J call TRBJ2-7, with 7 bases aligning to TRBD1. V gave up 4 bases and J gave up 0 bases; unmatched junction bases: 12. The germline gives CDR1 MNHEY, CDR2 SMNVEV (reference sequence). CDR3 length equals 17 residues. The CDR3 protein is CASSSGTDRRSSYEQYF. The DNA of the CDR3 is TGTGCCAGCAGTTCCGGTACGGACAGGAGAAGCTCCTACGAGCAGTACTTC.

This clonotype occurred a few times. The chain recombines TRBV20-1 with TRBJ1-4, with a possible D match to TRBD1 (6 bases). V lost 6 bases to trimming and J lost 2 bases, with 16 bases between them. The CDR3 loop spans 15 amino acids. CDR1 is DFQATT and CDR2 is SNEGSKA in the germline V gene (reference sequence). Here the CDR3 reads CSAIGGAQTNEKLFF. CDR3 sequence (DNA): TGCAGTGCCATAGGGGGGGCGCAGACTAATGAAAAACTGTTTTTT.

This clonotype was seen a few times. The CDR3 DNA reads TGTGCCAGCAGCCCCAGCGTCACTCACAATAACTATGGCTACACCTTC. Translating it yields CASSPSVTHNNYGYTF. V gene TRBV3-1 combines with J gene TRBJ1-2; unclear D gene. Germline CDR1 is LGHDT and CDR2 is YNNKEL (reference sequence). V was shortened by 4 bases and J by 1 base, with 16 bases between the two germline ends. The CDR3 is 16 amino acids.

This sequence joins TRBV6-2 or TRBV6-3 and TRBJ2-2; D unclear. Trimming removed 4 bases at V and 5 bases at J, with 11 bases between. CDR1 and CDR2 from the germline V gene are MNHEY and SVGEGT. The CDR3 runs to 14 residues. The CDR3 DNA follows: TGTGCCAGCAGTTTAACCCGCTGGACCGGGGAGCTGTTTTTT. It encodes CASSLTRWTGELFF.

The rearrangement uses TRBV6-5 and TRBJ2-1, with D possibly matching TRBD1 (6 bases). The CDR3 consists of 16 residues. Germline values: CDR1 MNHEY, CDR2 SVGAGI. Trimming removed 4 bases from V and 4 bases from J, with 17 bases in between. The CDR3 DNA is TGTGCCAGCAGTTCCACAGGGATAGGTCCTTACAATGAGCAGTTCTTC. This sequence encodes CASSSTGIGPYNEQFF.

V is TRBV6-1 and J is TRBJ2-7; TRBD1 aligns across 8 bases. The CDR3 is made up of 15 amino acids. CDR1 and CDR2 from the germline V gene are MNHNS and SASEGT. The J segment lost 4 bases and the V segment lost 6 bases, leaving 11 bases of the junction unmatched. The CDR3 DNA sequence: TGTGCCAGCAGCCGCCGAAAGGACAGGGCGTACGAGCAGTACTTC. Its protein is CASSRRKDRAYEQYF.

The chain employs TRBV20-1 and TRBJ2-7; no definite D call. The CDR3 length is 12 residues. Looked up from germline, CDR1 is DFQATT and CDR2 is SNEGSKA (reference sequence). The V end lost 0 bases, the J end lost 4 bases, and 7 bases lay between the germline ends. CDR3 nucleotides: TGCAGTGCTAGAGATATGACTTACGAGCAGTACTTC. Protein sequence: CSARDMTYEQYF.

This clonotype was seen a few times. The chain has TRBV7-6 and TRBJ2-1; D unclear. This CDR3 has 14 residues. CDR1 and CDR2 from the germline V gene are SGHVS and FNYEAQ. V lost 3 bases and J lost 4, with 10 bases in between. As DNA, the CDR3 is TGTGCCAGCAGCTTCCTCCCGGGTTACAATGAGCAGTTCTTC. Translated: CASSFLPGYNEQFF. The complete variable domain, with remaining parts taken from reference TRBV7-6 and TRBJ2-1, reads GAGVSQSPRYKVTKRGQDVALRCDPISGHVSLYWYRQALGQGPEFLTYFNYEAQQDKSGLPNDRFSAERPEGSISTLTIQRTEQRDSAMYRCASSFLPGYNEQFFGPGTRLTVL.

This clonotype was observed a handful of times. J is TRBJ2-7 and V is TRBV7-9; 10 positions match TRBD1. CDR3 length: 15 residues. Germline V gene lookup returns CDR1 SEHNR and CDR2 FQNEAQ (reference sequence). The junction had 6 bases not matched to a gene; V was cut back by 4 bases and J by 3 bases. CDR3: CASSSTGGLHYEQYF. The CDR3 nucleotides read TGTGCCAGCAGCTCGACAGGGGGCCTACACTACGAGCAGTACTTC. Based on the CDR3 plus reference TRBV7-9 and TRBJ2-7, the full variable domain is DTGVSQNPRHKITKRGQNVTFRCDPISEHNRLYWYRQTLGQGPEFLTYFQNEAQLEKSRLLSDRFSAERPKGSFSTLEIQRTEQGDSAMYLCASSSTGGLHYEQYFGPGTRLTVT.

The rearrangement links TRBV9 to TRBJ2-1; the match to TRBD2 covers 10 bases. The CDR3 spans 17 residues. Germline lookup yields CDR1 SGDLS and CDR2 YYNGEE. V lost 4 bases, J lost 10 bases, and 17 bases stayed unmatched. CDR3 loop: CASSRTPERGGLGEQFF. CDR3 DNA sequence: TGTGCCAGCAGCAGAACCCCTGAGCGGGGGGGCCTAGGGGAGCAGTTCTTC.